This T cell receptor beta chain was identified in a study of long-term antiretroviral therapy in people with HIV. With respect to this clone: Its antigen remains unidentified.

V shed 3 bases and J shed 2 bases, with 10 bases lying between them. Germline V gene data show CDR1 as MNHEY and CDR2 as SVGAGI. CDR3 length equals 14 residues. Regarding the study as a whole: HIV repertoires had narrower CDR3 length ranges than controls.

Every specimen provided roughly 1-10 million cryopreserved PBMC before DNA extraction took place. Run at survey level, the immunoSEQ assay was version v3.0. Data came from immunoSEQ multiplex PCR; TCRdb stores just in-frame clones and leaves some out. The sample records over 30,000 clones, 75% to 85% being singletons. The sample consisted of unsorted PBMCs, taken 1.9 years after starting antiretroviral therapy. This chain joins TRBV6-5 and TRBJ1-2; D unclear. The clonotype comes from a man aged 18 to 29 with HIV. CDR3 in amino acids: CASSYGLYNYGYTF. The CDR3 nucleotides are TGTGCCAGCAGTTATGGGCTATACAACTATGGCTACACCTTC.